This T cell receptor (beta chain) was captured in a study of cytomegalovirus exposure and HLA in healthy donors. The study's findings and limits: Whilst most TCR sequences proved rare, a subset of public TCRs occurred across many donors.

The CDR3 runs 12 residues. From germline, CDR1 is MDHEN and CDR2 SYDVKM. Germline trimming cut 11 bases from V and 7 bases from J; bases unmatched to any gene: 9. Donors came from a validation cohort of some 130 subjects, distinct from the first 666-subject cohort. This clone has more than one count but fewer than ten. Its target is not known. Profiling relied on immunoSEQ multiplex PCR, and the TCRdb table lists in-frame clones only, not all of them. The sample holds 150,000 to 200,000 clones, 70% to 85% seen once. The sequencing sample was made of PBMCs. This chain joins TRBV28 and TRBJ2-7, with 9 nucleotides matching TRBD1. The receptor was isolated from a woman aged 25 to 39 in good health and CMV-seropositive. In DNA, the CDR3 is TGTGCCGGGCGGACAGGGGCAGGGGAGCAGTACTTC. Amino acids: CAGRTGAGEQYF.